This entry features one T cell receptor (beta chain) sequence. This sample was included in a study of T cell changes during pregnancy in multiple sclerosis. Method: immunoSEQ multiplex PCR; TCRdb's copy keeps in-frame clones and lacks some. The sample yields fewer than 100,000 clones, around 93% seen once. The CDR3 covers 15 residues. CDR1 and CDR2 (germline): LNHDA, SQIVND (reference sequence). The V end was cut by 7 bases, the J end by 0 bases, with 15 bases between. This material consisted of peripheral blood, taken after pregnancy. The clonotype was recovered from a female donor in good health, enrolled as a control in a pregnancy study. V and J are TRBV19 and TRBJ1-2; D might be TRBD1 (5 bases). The CDR3 DNA reads as TGTGCCAGTAATCCCTCGGGGGGAGCTAACTATGGCTACACCTTC. It is translated as CASNPSGGANYGYTF.